The entry below gives a single T cell receptor (beta chain) sequence along with its context. This record belongs to a study of blood T cell repertoires in COVID-19. Study-level information: Specimens from acute and convalescent COVID-19 originated in the United States, Italy and Spain.

Measured with immunoSEQ multiplex PCR; TCRdb has only the in-frame clones, and not every one. This table has under 140,000 clones, less than 85% appearing once. Trimming stripped 0 bases from V and 7 bases from J, with 7 bases between. Germline-derived CDR1 and CDR2 are MNHNS and SASEGT. This CDR3 region has 13 residues. This receptor was identified in a woman older than 75 with acute or convalescent COVID-19. The sequenced sample was peripheral blood. The gene calls are TRBV6-1 and TRBJ1-3; D is possibly TRBD1 (5 bases). The CDR3 region has the DNA TGTGCCAGCAGTGAAGCGCGGGGCAACACCATATATTTT. As protein: CASSEARGNTIYF.